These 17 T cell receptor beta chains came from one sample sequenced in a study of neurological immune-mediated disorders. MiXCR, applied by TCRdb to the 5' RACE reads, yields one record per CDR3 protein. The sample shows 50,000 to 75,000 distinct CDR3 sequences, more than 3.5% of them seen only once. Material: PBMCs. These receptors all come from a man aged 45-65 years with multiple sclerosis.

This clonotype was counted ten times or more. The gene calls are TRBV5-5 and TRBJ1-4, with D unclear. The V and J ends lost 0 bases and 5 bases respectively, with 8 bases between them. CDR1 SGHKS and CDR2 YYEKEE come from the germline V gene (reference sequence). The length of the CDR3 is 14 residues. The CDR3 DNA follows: TGTGCCAGCAGCTTGGCCGCACTAAATGAAAAACTGTTTTTT. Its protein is CASSLAALNEKLFF.

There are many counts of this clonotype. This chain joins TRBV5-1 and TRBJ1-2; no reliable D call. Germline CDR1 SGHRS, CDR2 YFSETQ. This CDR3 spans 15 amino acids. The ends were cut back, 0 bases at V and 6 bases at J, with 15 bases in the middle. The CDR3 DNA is TGCGCCAGCAGCTTGGTTGCGGGAAACTATCATGGCTACACCTTC. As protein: CASSLVAGNYHGYTF. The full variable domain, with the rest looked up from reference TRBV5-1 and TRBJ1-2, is KAGVTQTPRYLIKTRGQQVTLSCSPISGHRSVSWYQQTPGQGLQFLFEYFSETQRNKGNFPGRFSGRQFSNSRSEMNVSTLELGDSALYLCASSLVAGNYHGYTFGSGTRLTVV.

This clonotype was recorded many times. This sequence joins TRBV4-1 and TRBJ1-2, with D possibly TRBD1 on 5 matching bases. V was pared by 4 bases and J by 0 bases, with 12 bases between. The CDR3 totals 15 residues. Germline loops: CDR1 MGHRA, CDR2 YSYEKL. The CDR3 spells CASSLRGGSNYGYTF. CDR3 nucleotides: TGCGCCAGCAGCCTAAGGGGAGGGTCTAACTATGGCTACACCTTC.

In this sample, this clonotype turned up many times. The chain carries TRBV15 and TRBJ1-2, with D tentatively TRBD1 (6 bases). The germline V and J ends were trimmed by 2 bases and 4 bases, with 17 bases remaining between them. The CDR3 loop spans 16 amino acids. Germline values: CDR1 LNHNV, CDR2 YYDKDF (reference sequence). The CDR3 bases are TGTGCCACCAGCAGATTCTTGGACAGTTGGAGCTATGGCTACACCTTC. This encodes CATSRFLDSWSYGYTF.

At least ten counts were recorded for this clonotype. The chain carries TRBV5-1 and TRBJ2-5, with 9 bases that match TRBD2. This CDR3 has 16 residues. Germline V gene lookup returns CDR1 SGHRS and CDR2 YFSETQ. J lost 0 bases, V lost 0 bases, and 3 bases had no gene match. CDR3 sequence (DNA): TGCGCCAGCAGCTTGGGGCTAGCGGGGTACCAAGAGACCCAGTACTTC. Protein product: CASSLGLAGYQETQYF.

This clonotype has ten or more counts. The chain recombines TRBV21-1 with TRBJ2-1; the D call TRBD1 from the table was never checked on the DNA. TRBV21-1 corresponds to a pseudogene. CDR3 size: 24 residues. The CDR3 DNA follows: TGTGCCAGCAGCAAAGAGCTGGCAGGAGACAGGGCTAGCCGTTCACTTTGGCCCTACAATGAGCAGTTCTTC. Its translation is CASSKELAGDRASRSLWPYNEQFF.

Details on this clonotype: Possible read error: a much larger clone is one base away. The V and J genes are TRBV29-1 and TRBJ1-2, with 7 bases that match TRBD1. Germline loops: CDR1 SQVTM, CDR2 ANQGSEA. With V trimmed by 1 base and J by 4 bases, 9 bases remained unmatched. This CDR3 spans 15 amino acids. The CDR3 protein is CSVEGTGAITYGYTF. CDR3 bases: TGCAGCGTTGAAGGGACAGGCGCGATTACCTATGGCTACACCTTC.

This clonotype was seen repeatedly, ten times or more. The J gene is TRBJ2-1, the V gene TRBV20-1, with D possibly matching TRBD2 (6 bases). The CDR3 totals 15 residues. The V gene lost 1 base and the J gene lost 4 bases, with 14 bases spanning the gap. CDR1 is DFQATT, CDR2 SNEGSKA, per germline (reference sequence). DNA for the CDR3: TGCAGTGCTAGAGTTCGGGGGTTGCTTTACAATGAGCAGTTCTTC. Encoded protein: CSARVRGLLYNEQFF.

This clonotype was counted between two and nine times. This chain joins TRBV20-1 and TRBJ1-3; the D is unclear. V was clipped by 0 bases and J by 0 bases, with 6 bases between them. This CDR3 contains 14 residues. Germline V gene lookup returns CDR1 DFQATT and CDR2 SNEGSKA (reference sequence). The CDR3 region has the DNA TGCAGTGCTAGAGATCTGGGCTCTGGAAACACCATATATTTT. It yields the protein CSARDLGSGNTIYF.

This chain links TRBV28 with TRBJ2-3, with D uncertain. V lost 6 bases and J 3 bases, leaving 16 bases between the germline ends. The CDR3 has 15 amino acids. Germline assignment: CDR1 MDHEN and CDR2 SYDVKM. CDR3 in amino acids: CASRPTPSHTDTQYF. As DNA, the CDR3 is TGTGCCAGCAGACCTACCCCCTCCCATACAGATACGCAGTATTTT.

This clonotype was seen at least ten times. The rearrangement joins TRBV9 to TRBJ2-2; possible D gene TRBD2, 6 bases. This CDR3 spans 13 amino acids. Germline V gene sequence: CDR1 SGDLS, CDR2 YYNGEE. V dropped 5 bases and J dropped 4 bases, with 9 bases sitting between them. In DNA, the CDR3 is TGTGCCAGCAGGGAGGGAAGCACCGGGGAGCTGTTTTTT. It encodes CASREGSTGELFF.

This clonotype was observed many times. CDR3 nucleotide sequence: TGTGCCAGCAGGCCAACGGACAGGGGCGCCGGGGAGCTGTTTTTT. Its protein is CASRPTDRGAGELFF. This chain joins TRBV28 and TRBJ2-2, with 9 bases identical to TRBD1. V trimming: 6 bases; J trimming: 6 bases; junction bases outside the gene matches: 8. CDR3 length: 15 residues. Germline V CDR1 and CDR2: MDHEN, SYDVKM. Filled out from reference TRBV28 and TRBJ2-2, the complete variable domain reads DVKVTQSSRYLVKRTGEKVFLECVQDMDHENMFWYRQDPGLGLRLIYFSYDVKMKEKGDIPEGYSVSREKKERFSLILESASTNQTSMYLCASRPTDRGAGELFFGEGSRLTVL.

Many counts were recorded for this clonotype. CDR3 region: CASSYNRISSGANVLTF. CDR3 in DNA: TGTGCCAGCAGTTACAACAGAATAAGCTCTGGGGCCAACGTCCTGACTTTC. V usage is TRBV6-5 and J usage is TRBJ2-6; no firm D call. V lost 2 bases to trimming and J lost 0 bases, with 11 bases between them. CDR3 length equals 17 residues. Looked up from germline, CDR1 is MNHEY and CDR2 is SVGAGI.

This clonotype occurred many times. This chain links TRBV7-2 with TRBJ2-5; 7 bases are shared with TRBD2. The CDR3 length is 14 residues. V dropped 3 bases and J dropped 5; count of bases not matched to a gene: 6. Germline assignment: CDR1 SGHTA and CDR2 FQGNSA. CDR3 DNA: TGTGCCAGCAGCTTGCGACTAGCAGCGGAGACCCAGTACTTC. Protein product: CASSLRLAAETQYF. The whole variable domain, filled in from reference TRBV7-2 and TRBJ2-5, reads GAGVSQSPSNKVTEKGKDVELRCDPISGHTALYWYRQSLGQGLEFLIYFQGNSAPDKSGLPSDRFSAERTGGSVSTLTIQRTQQEDSAVYLCASSLRLAAETQYFGPGTRLLVL.

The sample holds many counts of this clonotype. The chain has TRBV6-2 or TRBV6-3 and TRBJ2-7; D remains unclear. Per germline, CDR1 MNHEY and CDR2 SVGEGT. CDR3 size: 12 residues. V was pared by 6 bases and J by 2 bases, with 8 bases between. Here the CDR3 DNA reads TGTGCCAGCAGGACCTCCACCTACGAGCAGTACTTC. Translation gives CASRTSTYEQYF.

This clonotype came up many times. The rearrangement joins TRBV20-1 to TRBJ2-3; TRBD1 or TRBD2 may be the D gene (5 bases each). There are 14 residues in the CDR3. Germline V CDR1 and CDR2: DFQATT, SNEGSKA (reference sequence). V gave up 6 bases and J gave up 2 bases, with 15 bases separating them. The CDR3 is CSAPLGAHTDTQYF. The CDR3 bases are TGCAGTGCCCCACTAGGGGCCCACACAGATACGCAGTATTTT.

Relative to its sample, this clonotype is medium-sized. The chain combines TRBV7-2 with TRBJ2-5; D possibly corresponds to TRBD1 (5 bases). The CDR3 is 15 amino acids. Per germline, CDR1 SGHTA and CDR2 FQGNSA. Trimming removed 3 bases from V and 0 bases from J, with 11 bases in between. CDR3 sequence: CASSFKQAYQETQYF. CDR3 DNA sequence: TGTGCCAGCAGCTTTAAACAGGCGTACCAAGAGACCCAGTACTTC.